This record concerns one TCR beta chain sequence. Its cognate antigen is unknown. DNA loading was fixed at 350 ng for all bulk PBMC samples. Sequencing was performed with immunoSEQ multiplex PCR; in TCRdb, only in-frame clones are kept and a portion is missing. The sample lists 10,000 or so clones, approximately 90% occurring once. This sample is part of a study of blood T cell dynamics during melanoma immunotherapy. Across the whole study: Patients with metastatic melanoma got pembrolizumab or nivolumab-ipilimumab as first-line care.

Time point of the sample: pre-treatment baseline. Sampling occurred pretreatment (T0) and at week 3 (W3), after cycle one of checkpoint blockade. Findings of the study overall: Clones driving repertoire changes may be melanoma-specific or general immune activation.

The V gene's germline CDR1 is SGHRS and CDR2 YFSETQ. This CDR3 region has 16 residues. V was cut by 0 bases and J by 2 bases, with 14 bases left in between. The origin of this receptor is a human donor with melanoma. This sequence joins TRBV5-1 and TRBJ1-2; no reliable D call. Sequences were derived from blood, sampled from a patient treated with checkpoint blockade. CDR3 amino acids: CASSLVFSQANYGYTF. In nucleotides, the CDR3 is TGCGCCAGCAGCTTGGTGTTTTCTCAGGCGAACTATGGCTACACCTTC.